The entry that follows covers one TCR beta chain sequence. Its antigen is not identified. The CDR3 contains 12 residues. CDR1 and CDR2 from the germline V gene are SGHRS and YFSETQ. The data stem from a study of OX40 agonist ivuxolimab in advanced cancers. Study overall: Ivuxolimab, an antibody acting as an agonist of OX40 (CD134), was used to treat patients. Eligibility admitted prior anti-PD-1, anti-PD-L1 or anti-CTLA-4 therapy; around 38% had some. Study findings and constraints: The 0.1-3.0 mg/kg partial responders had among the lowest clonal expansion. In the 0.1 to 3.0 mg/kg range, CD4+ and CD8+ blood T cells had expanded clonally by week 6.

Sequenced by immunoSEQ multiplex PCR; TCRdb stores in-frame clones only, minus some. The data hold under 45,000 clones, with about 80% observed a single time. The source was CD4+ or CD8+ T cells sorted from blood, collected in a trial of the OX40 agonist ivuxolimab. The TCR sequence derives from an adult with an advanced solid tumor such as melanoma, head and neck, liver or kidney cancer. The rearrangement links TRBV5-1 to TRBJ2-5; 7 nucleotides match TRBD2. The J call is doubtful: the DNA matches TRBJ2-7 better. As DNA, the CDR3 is TGCGCCAGCAGCGGCGGGGGCTACGAGCAGTACTTC. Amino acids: CASSGGGYEQYF.